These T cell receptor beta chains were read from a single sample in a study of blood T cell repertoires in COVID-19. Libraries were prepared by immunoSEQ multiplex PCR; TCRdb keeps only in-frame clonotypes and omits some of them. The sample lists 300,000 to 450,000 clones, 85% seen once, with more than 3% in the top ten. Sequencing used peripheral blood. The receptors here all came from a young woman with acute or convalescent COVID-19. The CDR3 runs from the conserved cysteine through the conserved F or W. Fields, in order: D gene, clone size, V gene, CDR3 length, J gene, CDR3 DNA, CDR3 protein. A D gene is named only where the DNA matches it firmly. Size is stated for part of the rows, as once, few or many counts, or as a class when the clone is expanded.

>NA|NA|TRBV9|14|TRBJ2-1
TGTGCCAGCAGCGTCGGTACTACCGGCAATGAGCAGTTCTTC
CASSVGTTGNEQFF
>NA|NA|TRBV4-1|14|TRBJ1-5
TGCGCCAGCAGCCAAGTGGGAGGCGGTCAGCCCCAGCATTTT
CASSQVGGGQPQHF
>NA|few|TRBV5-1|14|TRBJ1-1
TGCGCCAGCAGCGGAGGAGGCGAGAACACTGAAGCTTTCTTT
CASSGGGENTEAFF
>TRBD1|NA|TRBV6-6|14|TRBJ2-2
TGTGCCAGCAGTCCAGGGGACAGCAGAGGGGAGCTGTTTTTT
CASSPGDSRGELFF
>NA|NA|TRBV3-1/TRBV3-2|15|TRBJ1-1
TGTGCCAGCAGCCCTAACCTGAACCGAGACACTGAAGCTTTCTTT
CASSPNLNRDTEAFF
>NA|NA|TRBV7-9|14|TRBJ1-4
TGTGCCAGCAGCTTCGCAGGGGTTGGTGAAAAACTGTTTTTT
CASSFAGVGEKLFF
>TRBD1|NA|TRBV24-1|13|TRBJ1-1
TGTGCCACCAGTGATTCCGGACAGGGAGAAGCTTTCTTT
CATSDSGQGEAFF
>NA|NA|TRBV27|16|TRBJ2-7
TGTGCCAGCAGTTTATCGGGTACAGGGTCGGGCTACGAGCAGTACTTC
CASSLSGTGSGYEQYF
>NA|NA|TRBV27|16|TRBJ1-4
TGTGCCAGCAGCGATCGGGGGGGCTCGTTTAATGAAAAACTGTTTTTT
CASSDRGGSFNEKLFF
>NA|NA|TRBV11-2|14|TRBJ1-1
TGTGCCAGCAGCTTAGGGGGCAGGAACACTGAAGCTTTCTTT
CASSLGGRNTEAFF
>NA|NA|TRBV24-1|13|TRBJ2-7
TGTGCCACCAGTGATTTGACAGACTACGAGCAGTACTTC
CATSDLTDYEQYF
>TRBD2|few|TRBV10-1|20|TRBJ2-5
TGCGCCAGCAGTGAGTCCGTCGGACTAGCGGGAGGGCTGCACCAAGAGACCCAGTACTTC
CASSESVGLAGGLHQETQYF
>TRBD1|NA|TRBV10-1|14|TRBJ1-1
TGCGCCAGCAGTGACCGGGACAGGAACACTGAAGCTTTCTTT
CASSDRDRNTEAFF
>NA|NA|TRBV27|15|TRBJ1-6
TGTGCCAGCAGTTCACATGGAGGGGCTAATTCACCCCTCCACTTT
CASSSHGGANSPLHF
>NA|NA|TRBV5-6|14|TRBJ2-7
TGTGCCAGCAGCCCTGACAGGAGCTTGAACGAGCAGTACTTC
CASSPDRSLNEQYF
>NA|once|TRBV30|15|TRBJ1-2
TGTGCCTGGAGTGCCCAGTCCCTAGCTAACTATGGCTACACCTTC
CAWSAQSLANYGYTF
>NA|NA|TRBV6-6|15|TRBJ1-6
TGTGCCAGCAGTTATGAACAGGGACGCAATTCACCCCTCCACTTT
CASSYEQGRNSPLHF
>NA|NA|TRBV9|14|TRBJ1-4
TGTGCCAGCAGCGCGGGGGGACGGCCTGAAAAACTGTTTTTT
CASSAGGRPEKLFF
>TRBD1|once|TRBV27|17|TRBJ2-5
TGTGCCAGCAGTTCGCACACAAGGACAGGATTTTTAGAGACCCAGTACTTC
CASSSHTRTGFLETQYF
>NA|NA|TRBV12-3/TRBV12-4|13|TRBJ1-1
TGTGCCAGCAGTTCCAGGGTCGGCACTGAAGCTTTCTTT
CASSSRVGTEAFF
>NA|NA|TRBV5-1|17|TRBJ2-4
TGCGCCAGCAGCTCCTTATTACAGGGATGGTGGAAAAGCATTCAGTACTTC
CASSSLLQGWWKSIQYF
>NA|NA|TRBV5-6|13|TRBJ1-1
TGTGCCAGCAGCTTTTCGCCGGGCACTGAAGCTTTCTTT
CASSFSPGTEAFF
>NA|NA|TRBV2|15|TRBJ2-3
TGTGCCAGCAGGCGGGGACCCAGGAACACAGATACGCAGTATTTT
CASRRGPRNTDTQYF
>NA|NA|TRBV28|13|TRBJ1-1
TGTGCCAGCACCTTACGGGGGAACACTGAAGCTTTCTTT
CASTLRGNTEAFF
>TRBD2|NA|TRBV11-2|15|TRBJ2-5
TGTGCCAGCAGCTTCCTAGCGGGGGGCCAAGAGACCCAGTACTTC
CASSFLAGGQETQYF
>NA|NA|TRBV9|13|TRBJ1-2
TGTGCCAGCAGCCCCTACAGCGGCTATGGCTACACCTTC
CASSPYSGYGYTF
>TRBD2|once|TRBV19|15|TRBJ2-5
TGTGCCAGTAGCCCACTAGCGGGGGGTCAAGAGACCCAGTACTTC
CASSPLAGGQETQYF
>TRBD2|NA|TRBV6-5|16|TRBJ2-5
TGTGCCAGCAGTTTGGGACTAGCGGGAGTGATGGAGACCCAGTACTTC
CASSLGLAGVMETQYF
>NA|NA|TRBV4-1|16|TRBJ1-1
TGCGCCAGCAGCCAAGTGGGGGGGGAAGGTCCCAGGGAAGCTTTCTTT
CASSQVGGEGPREAFF
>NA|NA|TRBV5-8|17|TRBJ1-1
TGTGCCAGCAGCCGGGGCCGAATAATGGGAGGTGGAACTGAAGCTTTCTTT
CASSRGRIMGGGTEAFF
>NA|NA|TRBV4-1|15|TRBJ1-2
TGCGCCAGCAGCCAAGAGTGGTTAGCTAACTATGGCTACACCTTC
CASSQEWLANYGYTF
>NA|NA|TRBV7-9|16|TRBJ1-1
TGTGCCAGCAGCTTGACGACCGGGGACATGAACACTGAAGCTTTCTTT
CASSLTTGDMNTEAFF
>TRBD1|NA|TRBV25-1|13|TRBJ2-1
TGTGCCAATCCGGGACAGGGGGCCAATGAGCAGTTCTTC
CANPGQGANEQFF
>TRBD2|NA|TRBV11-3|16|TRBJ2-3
TGTGCCAGCAGTTACGGGACTAGCGGGGAAACAGATACGCAGTATTTT
CASSYGTSGETDTQYF
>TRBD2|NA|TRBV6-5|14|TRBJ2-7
TGTGCCAGCATGAGCGGGGGGATTAGTTACGAGCAGTACTTC
CASMSGGISYEQYF
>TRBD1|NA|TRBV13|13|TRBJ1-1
TGTGCCAGCAGCCCGACAGGGGGCACTGAAGCCTTCTTT
CASSPTGGTEAFF
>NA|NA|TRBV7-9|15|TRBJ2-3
TGTGCCAGCAGCCCCGGCGGCAGAACCACAGATACGCAGTATTTT
CASSPGGRTTDTQYF
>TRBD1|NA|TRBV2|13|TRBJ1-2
TGTGCCAGCAGTGGGACAGGGAGGGATGGCTACACCTTC
CASSGTGRDGYTF
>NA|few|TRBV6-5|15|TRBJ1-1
TGTGCCAGCAGCCCAAGGCAGGGGTGGGACACTGAAGCTTTCTTT
CASSPRQGWDTEAFF
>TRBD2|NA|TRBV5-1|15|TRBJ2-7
TGCGCCAGCAGCATCGGGACTAGCGGGAACTACGAGCAGTACTTC
CASSIGTSGNYEQYF
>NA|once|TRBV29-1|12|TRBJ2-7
TGCAGCGTTTGGTGGAGGGGTAGCGAGCAGTACTTC
CSVWWRGSEQYF
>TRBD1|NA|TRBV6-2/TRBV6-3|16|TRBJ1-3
TGTGCCAGCAGTTTGACGGACAGGGAGACTGGAAACACCATATATTTT
CASSLTDRETGNTIYF
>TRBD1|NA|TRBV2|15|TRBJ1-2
TGTGCCAGCAGTGAACAATTAGGGACAGGGCGAGGCTACACCTTC
CASSEQLGTGRGYTF
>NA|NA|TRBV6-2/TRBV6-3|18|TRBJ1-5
TGTGCCAGCAGTTACGACACTACAGGGCTTTGGAGCAATCAGCCCCAGCATTTT
CASSYDTTGLWSNQPQHF
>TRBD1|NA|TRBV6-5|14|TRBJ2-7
TGTGCCAGCAGAGGTGACAGGGAGCCGGGCGAGCAGTACTTC
CASRGDREPGEQYF
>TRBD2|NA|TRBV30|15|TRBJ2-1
TGTGCCTGGGGGACCGGGACTAGCGATGTGGATGAGCAGTTCTTC
CAWGTGTSDVDEQFF
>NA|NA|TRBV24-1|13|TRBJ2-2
TGTGCCACCAGTGACCTACAGGCCGGGGAGCTGTTTTTT
CATSDLQAGELFF
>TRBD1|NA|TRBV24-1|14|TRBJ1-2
TGTGCCACCAGTGACCCCGGGACAGCAGATGGCTACACCTTC
CATSDPGTADGYTF
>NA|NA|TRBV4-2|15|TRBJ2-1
TGTGCCAGCAGCCAAGGAGGGGGAACTGCCTATGAGCAGTTCTTC
CASSQGGGTAYEQFF
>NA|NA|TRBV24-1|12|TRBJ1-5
TGTGCCACTAGCCAGGGTTTTCAGCCCCAGCATTTT
CATSQGFQPQHF
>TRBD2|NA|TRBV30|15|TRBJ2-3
TGTGCCTGGAGTCCGGGGCGGGGGGCGGCGGATACGCAGTATTTT
CAWSPGRGAADTQYF